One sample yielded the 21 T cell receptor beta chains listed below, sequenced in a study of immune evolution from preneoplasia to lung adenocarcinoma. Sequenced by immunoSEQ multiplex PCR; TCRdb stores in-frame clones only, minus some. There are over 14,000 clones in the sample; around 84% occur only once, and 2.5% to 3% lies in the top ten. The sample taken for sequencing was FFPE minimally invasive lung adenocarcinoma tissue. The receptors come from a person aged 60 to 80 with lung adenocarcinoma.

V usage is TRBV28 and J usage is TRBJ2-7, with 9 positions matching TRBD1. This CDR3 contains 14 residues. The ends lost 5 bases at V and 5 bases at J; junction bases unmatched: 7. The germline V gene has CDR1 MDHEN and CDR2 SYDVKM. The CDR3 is CASSTPGQGNEQYF. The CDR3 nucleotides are TGTGCCAGCAGTACCCCGGGACAGGGTAACGAGCAGTACTTC. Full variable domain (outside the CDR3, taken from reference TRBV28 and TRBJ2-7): DVKVTQSSRYLVKRTGEKVFLECVQDMDHENMFWYRQDPGLGLRLIYFSYDVKMKEKGDIPEGYSVSREKKERFSLILESASTNQTSMYLCASSTPGQGNEQYFGPGTRLTVT.

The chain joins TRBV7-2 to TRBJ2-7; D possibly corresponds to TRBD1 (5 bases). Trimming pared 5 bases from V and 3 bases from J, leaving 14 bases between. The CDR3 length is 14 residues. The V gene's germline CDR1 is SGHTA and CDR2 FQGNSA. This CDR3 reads CASSPRQYHYEQYF. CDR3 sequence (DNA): TGTGCCAGCAGCCCCCGACAGTACCACTACGAGCAGTACTTC.

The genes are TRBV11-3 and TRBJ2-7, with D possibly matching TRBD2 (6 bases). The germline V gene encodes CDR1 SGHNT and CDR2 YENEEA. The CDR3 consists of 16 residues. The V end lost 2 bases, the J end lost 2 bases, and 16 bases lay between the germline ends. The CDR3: CASSLRLGGVPYEQYF. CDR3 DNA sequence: TGTGCCAGCAGCTTAAGATTGGGGGGAGTACCCTACGAGCAGTACTTC.

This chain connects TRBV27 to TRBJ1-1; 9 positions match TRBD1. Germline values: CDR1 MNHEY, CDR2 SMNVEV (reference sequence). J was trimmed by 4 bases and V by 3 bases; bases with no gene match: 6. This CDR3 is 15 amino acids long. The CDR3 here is CASSLGDRGTTEAFF. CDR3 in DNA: TGTGCCAGCAGTTTGGGAGACAGGGGGACCACTGAAGCTTTCTTT.

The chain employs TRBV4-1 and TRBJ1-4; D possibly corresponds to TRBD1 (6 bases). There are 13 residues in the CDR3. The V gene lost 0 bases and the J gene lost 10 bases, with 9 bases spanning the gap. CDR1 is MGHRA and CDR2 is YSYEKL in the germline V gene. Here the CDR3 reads CASSQEGGGKLFF. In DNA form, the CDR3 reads TGCGCCAGCAGCCAAGAAGGGGGGGGAAAACTGTTTTTT.

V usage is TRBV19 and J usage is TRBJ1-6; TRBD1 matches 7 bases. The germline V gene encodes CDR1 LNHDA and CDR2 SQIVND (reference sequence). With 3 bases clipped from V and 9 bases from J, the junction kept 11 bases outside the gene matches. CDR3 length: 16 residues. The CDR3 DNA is TGTGCCAGTAGTATCGATCAGGGGGGTCCGGGTTCACCCCTCCACTTT. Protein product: CASSIDQGGPGSPLHF.

The CDR3 here is CASSEVRHERQPQHF. For the CDR3, the DNA is TGTGCCAGCAGTGAAGTTCGACACGAAAGGCAGCCCCAGCATTTT. The rearrangement uses TRBV2 and TRBJ1-5; no clear D. V gave up 1 base and J gave up 7 bases, with 14 bases separating them. Germline V gene lookup returns CDR1 SNHLY and CDR2 FYNNEI. This CDR3 has 15 amino acids. The full variable domain, in which reference TRBV2 and TRBJ1-5 provide the parts outside the CDR3, is EPEVTQTPSHQVTQMGQEVILRCVPISNHLYFYWYRQILGQKVEFLVSFYNNEISEKSEIFDDQFSVERPDGSNFTLKIRSTKLEDSAMYFCASSEVRHERQPQHFGDGTRLSIL.

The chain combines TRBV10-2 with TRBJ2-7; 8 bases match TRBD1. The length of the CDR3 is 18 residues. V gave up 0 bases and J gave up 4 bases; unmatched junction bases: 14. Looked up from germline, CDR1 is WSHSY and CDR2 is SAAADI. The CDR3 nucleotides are TGCGCCAGCAGTGAGTCAGAACCTCTGACAGGGGCGATGTACGAGCAGTACTTC. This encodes CASSESEPLTGAMYEQYF.

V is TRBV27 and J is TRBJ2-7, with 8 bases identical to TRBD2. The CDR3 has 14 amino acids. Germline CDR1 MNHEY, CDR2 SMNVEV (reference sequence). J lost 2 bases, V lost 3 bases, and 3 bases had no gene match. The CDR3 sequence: CASSFREGPYEQYF. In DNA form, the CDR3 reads TGTGCCAGCAGTTTTCGGGAGGGCCCCTACGAGCAGTACTTC.

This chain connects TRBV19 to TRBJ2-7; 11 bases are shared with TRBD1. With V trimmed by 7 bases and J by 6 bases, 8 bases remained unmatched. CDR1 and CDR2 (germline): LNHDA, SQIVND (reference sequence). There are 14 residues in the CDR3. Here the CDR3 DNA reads TGTGCCAGTATCGATTGGACAGGGGGCGGCGAGCAGTACTTC. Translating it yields CASIDWTGGGEQYF.

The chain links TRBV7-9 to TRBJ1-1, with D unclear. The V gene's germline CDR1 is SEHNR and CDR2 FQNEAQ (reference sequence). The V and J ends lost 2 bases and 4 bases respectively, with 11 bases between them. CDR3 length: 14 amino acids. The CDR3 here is CASSLTRSRTEAFF. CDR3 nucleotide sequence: TGTGCCAGCAGCTTAACAAGGTCCCGCACTGAAGCTTTCTTT.

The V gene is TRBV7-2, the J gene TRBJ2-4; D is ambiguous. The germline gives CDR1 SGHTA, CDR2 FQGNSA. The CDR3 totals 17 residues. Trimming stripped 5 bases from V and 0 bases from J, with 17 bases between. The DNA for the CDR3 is TGTGCCAGCAGCGCCCCGGGCGTGGGTCTAGCCAAAAACATTCAGTACTTC. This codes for CASSAPGVGLAKNIQYF. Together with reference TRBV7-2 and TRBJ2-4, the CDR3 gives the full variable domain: GAGVSQSPSNKVTEKGKDVELRCDPISGHTALYWYRQSLGQGLEFLIYFQGNSAPDKSGLPSDRFSAERTGGSVSTLTIQRTQQEDSAVYLCASSAPGVGLAKNIQYFGAGTRLSVL.

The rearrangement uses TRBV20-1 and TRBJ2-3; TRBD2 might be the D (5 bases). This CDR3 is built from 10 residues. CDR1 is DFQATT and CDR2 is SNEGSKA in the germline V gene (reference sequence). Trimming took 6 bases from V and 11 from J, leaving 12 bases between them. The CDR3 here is CSAPGLGQYF. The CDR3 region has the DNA TGCAGTGCCCCGGGATTAGGGCAGTATTTT.

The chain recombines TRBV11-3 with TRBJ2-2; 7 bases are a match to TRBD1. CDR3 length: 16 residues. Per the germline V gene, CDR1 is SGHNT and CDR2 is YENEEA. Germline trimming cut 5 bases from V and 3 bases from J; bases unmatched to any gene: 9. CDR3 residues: CASSLSRDSYTGELFF. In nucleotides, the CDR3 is TGTGCCAGCAGCCTGTCCCGGGACAGTTACACCGGGGAGCTGTTTTTT.

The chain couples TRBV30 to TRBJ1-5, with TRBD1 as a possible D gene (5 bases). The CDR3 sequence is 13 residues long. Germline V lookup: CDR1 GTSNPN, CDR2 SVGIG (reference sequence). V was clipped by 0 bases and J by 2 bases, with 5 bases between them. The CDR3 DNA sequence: TGTGCCTGGAGTGTACAGGGCAATCAGCCCCAGCATTTT. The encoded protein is CAWSVQGNQPQHF.

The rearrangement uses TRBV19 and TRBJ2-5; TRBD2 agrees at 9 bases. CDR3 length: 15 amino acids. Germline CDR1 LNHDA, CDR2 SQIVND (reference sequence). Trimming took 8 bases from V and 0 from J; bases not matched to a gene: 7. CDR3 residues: CASAGLAGYQETQYF. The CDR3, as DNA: TGTGCCAGTGCAGGGCTAGCGGGGTACCAAGAGACCCAGTACTTC.

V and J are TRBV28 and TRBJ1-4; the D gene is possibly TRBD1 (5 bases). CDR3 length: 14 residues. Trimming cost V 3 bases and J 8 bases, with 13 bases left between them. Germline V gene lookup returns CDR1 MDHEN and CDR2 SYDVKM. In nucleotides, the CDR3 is TGTGCCAGCAGTTTGATGGGGCTTGGCGAAAAACTGTTTTTT. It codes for CASSLMGLGEKLFF.

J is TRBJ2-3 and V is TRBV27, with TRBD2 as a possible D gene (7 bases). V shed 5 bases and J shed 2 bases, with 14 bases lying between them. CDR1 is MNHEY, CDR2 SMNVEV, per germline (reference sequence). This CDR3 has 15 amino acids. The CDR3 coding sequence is TGTGCCAGCAGTAGAGGGGGGGGGCTCACAGATACGCAGTATTTT. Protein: CASSRGGGLTDTQYF.

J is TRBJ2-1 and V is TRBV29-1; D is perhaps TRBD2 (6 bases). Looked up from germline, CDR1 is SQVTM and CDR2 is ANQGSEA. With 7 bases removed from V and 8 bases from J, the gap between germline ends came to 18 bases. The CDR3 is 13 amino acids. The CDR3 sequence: CSASLGGTDEQFF. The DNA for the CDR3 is TGCAGCGCTTCCCTCGGGGGTACGGATGAGCAGTTCTTC.

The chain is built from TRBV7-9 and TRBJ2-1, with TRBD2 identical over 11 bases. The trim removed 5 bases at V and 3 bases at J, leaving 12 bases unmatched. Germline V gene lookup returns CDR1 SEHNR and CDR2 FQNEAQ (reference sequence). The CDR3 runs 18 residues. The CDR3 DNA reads TGTGCCAGCAGCCAAACTAGCGGGAGAACGCTACTCTACAATGAGCAGTTCTTC. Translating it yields CASSQTSGRTLLYNEQFF.

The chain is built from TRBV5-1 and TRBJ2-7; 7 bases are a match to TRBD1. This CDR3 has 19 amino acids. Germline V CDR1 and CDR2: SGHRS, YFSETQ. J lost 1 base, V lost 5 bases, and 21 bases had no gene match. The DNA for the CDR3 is TGCGCCAGCAGATCGATGGCCGGGACAGTATCTTTGACATCCTACGAGCAGTACTTC. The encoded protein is CASRSMAGTVSLTSYEQYF.